This T cell receptor (beta chain) derives from a study of control samples from healthy donors and cancer patients. This CDR3 comprises 13 residues. Germline trimming cut 7 bases from V and 5 bases from J; bases unmatched to any gene: 4. CDR1 and CDR2 (germline): KGHDR, SFDVKD. Some clones are missing from TCRdb's copy, which holds only in-frame ones; the method was immunoSEQ multiplex PCR. The repertoire holds around 140,000 clones, with about 90% as singletons. Sequences were obtained from blood. This chain joins TRBV24-1 and TRBJ2-1; 7 bases agree with TRBD1. This receptor was obtained from a woman aged 45-59 years in good health. The CDR3 DNA is TGTGCCACCAGACAGGGGAGTAACAATGAGCAGTTCTTC. It translates to CATRQGSNNEQFF.